Listed below are T cell receptor beta chains from one sample, sequenced in a study of T-cell memory formation after mild COVID-19. TCRdb recomputed calls from the 5' RACE reads with MiXCR, one row per CDR3 protein. The sample shows roughly 190,000 distinct CDR3 sequences, about 16% of them seen only once. Sequencing used PBMCs or a T cell subset sorted from them (not recorded which). The receptor set was obtained from an adult woman who had mild COVID-19 (a few samples of this study predate the infection). Cell type and time point are not known. Each CDR3 is given with its conserved first and last residue. Each record gives: clone size, D gene, J gene, V gene, CDR3 DNA, CDR3 protein. A D gene is named only where the DNA matches it firmly. Size is omitted from some rows. Given values are once, few, many or a class for expanded clones.

few,.,TRBJ2-7,TRBV6-6,TGTGCCAGCGGGGACCAAACCCACGAGCAGTACTTC,CASGDQTHEQYF
many,.,TRBJ1-1,TRBV6-6,TGTGCCAGCAGTTCCATTTCGAACACTGAAGCTTTCTTT,CASSSISNTEAFF
.,.,TRBJ2-3,TRBV6-5,TGTGCCAGCAGTCCCCAGGGGGTAGCGGAAGAAGTGAAGCGGCGGGGTACGCAGTATTTT,CASSPQGVAEEVKRRGTQYF
.,.,TRBJ1-5,TRBV12-3/TRBV12-4,TGTGCCAGCAGTTGGGGCGCGGCGACAAATCAGCCCCAGCATTTT,CASSWGAATNQPQHF
.,.,TRBJ1-1,TRBV18,TGTGCCAGCTCACTTGATGACAGAGTGAACACTGAAGCTTTCTTT,CASSLDDRVNTEAFF
.,.,TRBJ1-2,TRBV6-6,TGTGCCAGCAGAGGAGACGGCGTAGAGGGCTACACCTTC,CASRGDGVEGYTF
many,.,TRBJ2-3,TRBV20-1,TGCAGTGCCCGCCACCAGTGGTTGACAGATACGCAGTATTTT,CSARHQWLTDTQYF
few,.,TRBJ1-2,TRBV11-2,TGTGCCAGCAGCTTTGGGGGGACCCAATCTAACTATGGCTACACCTTC,CASSFGGTQSNYGYTF
.,.,TRBJ2-5,TRBV5-4,TGTGCCAGCAGTTCCGGACAGATCCAAGAGACCCAGTACTTC,CASSSGQIQETQYF
few,TRBD2,TRBJ2-7,TRBV5-6,TGTGCCAGCAGCCCTGGGTGGACTAGCGGGAGCTCCTACGAGCAGTACTTC,CASSPGWTSGSSYEQYF
.,.,TRBJ1-5,TRBV5-8,TGTGCCAGCTCGGGTTTGAGGAACAATCAGCCCCAGCATTTT,CASSGLRNNQPQHF
.,.,TRBJ1-1,TRBV4-2,TGTGCCAGCAGCCAAGATGGGGGGAACCGATTTGAAGCTTTCTTT,CASSQDGGNRFEAFF
.,.,TRBJ1-4,TRBV4-1,TGCGCCAGCAGCCAAGTTCATCTCAGGGGAGGGGAAAAACTGTTTTTT,CASSQVHLRGGEKLFF
.,.,TRBJ1-1,TRBV20-1,TGCAGTGCTAGAGTAATTGACACTGAAGCTTTCTTT,CSARVIDTEAFF
few,.,TRBJ1-2,TRBV25-1,TGTGCCAGCAGTGAATCGGGCAGGATCGATGGCTACACCTTC,CASSESGRIDGYTF
many,TRBD1,TRBJ1-2,TRBV7-9,TGTGCCAGCAGCTCTCGGGACAGGGATAACTATGGCTACACCTTC,CASSSRDRDNYGYTF
.,.,TRBJ1-1,TRBV5-1,TGCGCCAGCAGCACGGGCCGGGGGAACACTGAAGCTTTCTTT,CASSTGRGNTEAFF
few,.,TRBJ2-2,TRBV9,TGTGCCAGCAGCGTAGATGTGAACACCGGGGAGCTGTTTTTT,CASSVDVNTGELFF
few,TRBD2,TRBJ2-3,TRBV20-1,TGCAGTGCTAGAGATCAACGGGCTAGCGGGAGCACAGATACGCAGTATTTT,CSARDQRASGSTDTQYF
few,.,TRBJ2-7,TRBV6-5,TGTGCCAGCACTGCGGAGGCAGGGGCCACCTACGAGCAGTACTTC,CASTAEAGATYEQYF
few,TRBD2,TRBJ2-1,TRBV10-3,TGTGCCATCAGCACCCGGACTAGCGGCTCCTACAATGAGCAGTTCTTC,CAISTRTSGSYNEQFF
.,.,TRBJ2-5,TRBV28,TGTGCCAGCAGGTACTTGGAGACCCAGTACTTC,CASRYLETQYF
.,.,TRBJ2-5,TRBV3-1,TGTGCCACTCAGGGAGCGGGTAAAAAGACCCAGTACTTC,CATQGAGKKTQYF
few,TRBD1,TRBJ1-2,TRBV12-3/TRBV12-4,TGTGCCAGCAGTTTTTCAGGACAGGGAGGTGGCTACACCTTC,CASSFSGQGGGYTF
few,.,TRBJ2-5,TRBV5-1,TGCGCCAGCAGCTCTGGGGGGGGCCGAGAGACCCAGTACTTC,CASSSGGGRETQYF
.,TRBD1,TRBJ2-5,TRBV20-1,TGCAGTGCTAGAGACCTCGGGGGACAGGGACACCAAGAGACCCAGTACTTC,CSARDLGGQGHQETQYF
many,.,TRBJ2-2,TRBV7-9,TGTGCCAGCAGCTTAGCCCAGGGAGTAAGCACCGGGGAGCTGTTTTTT,CASSLAQGVSTGELFF
.,.,TRBJ1-2,TRBV24-1,TGTGCCACCAGTGATTTGCCAGGGAGGAATGGAAGTGGCTACACCTTC,CATSDLPGRNGSGYTF
many,.,TRBJ1-4,TRBV15,TGTGCCACCAGCGGTCGGGGAGGAGTTCATGAAAAACTGTTTTTT,CATSGRGGVHEKLFF